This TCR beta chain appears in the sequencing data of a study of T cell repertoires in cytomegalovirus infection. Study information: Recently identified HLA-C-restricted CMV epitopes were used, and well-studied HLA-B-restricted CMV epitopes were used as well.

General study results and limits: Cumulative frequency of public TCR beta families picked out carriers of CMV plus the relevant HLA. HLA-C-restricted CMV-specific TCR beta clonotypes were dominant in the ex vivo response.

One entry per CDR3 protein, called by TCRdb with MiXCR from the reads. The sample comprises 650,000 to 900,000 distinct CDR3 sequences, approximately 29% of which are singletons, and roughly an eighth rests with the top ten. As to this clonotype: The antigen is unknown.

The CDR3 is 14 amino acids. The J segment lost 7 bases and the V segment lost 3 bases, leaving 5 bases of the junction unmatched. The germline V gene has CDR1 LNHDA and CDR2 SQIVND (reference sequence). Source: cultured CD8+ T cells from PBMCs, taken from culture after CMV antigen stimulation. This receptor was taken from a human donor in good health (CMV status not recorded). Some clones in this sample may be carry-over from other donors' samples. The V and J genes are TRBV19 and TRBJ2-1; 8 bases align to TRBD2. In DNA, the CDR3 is TGTGCCAGTAGTATCGTCGGGGGGGCTAATGAGCAGTTCTTC. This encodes CASSIVGGANEQFF.